The next 5 T cell receptor beta chains were all read from a single sample in a study of cytomegalovirus exposure and HLA in healthy donors. Primers included in the PCR were 60 Vbeta and 13 Jbeta primers. TCRdb's table, derived via immunoSEQ multiplex PCR, lists solely in-frame clones and lacks some. The data hold 250,000 or so clones, with over 90% observed a single time. Sequenced material: PBMCs. All receptors derive from a girl aged 2 to 10 in good health and CMV-seronegative.

V usage is TRBV7-6 and J usage is TRBJ2-2; the D gene is possibly TRBD2 (5 bases). Germline CDR1 is SGHVS and CDR2 is FNYEAQ. This CDR3 spans 14 amino acids. Trimming pared 5 bases from V and 6 bases from J, leaving 13 bases between. DNA for the CDR3: TGTGCCAGCAGCCTCGCGGGCGCCGCCGGGGAGCTGTTTTTT. Protein: CASSLAGAAGELFF.

The rearrangement links TRBV18 to TRBJ1-2; possible D gene TRBD1, 5 bases. The germline V gene encodes CDR1 KGHSH and CDR2 LQKENI. V gave up 7 bases and J gave up 6 bases, with 15 bases separating them. The CDR3 has 13 amino acids. The CDR3 region has the DNA TGTGCCAGCTTCCTGTCCCAAGGGGATGGCTACACCTTC. It translates to CASFLSQGDGYTF. The full variable domain, with the rest looked up from reference TRBV18 and TRBJ1-2, is NAGVMQNPRHLVRRRGQEARLRCSPMKGHSHVYWYRQLPEEGLKFMVYLQKENIIDESGMPKERFSAEFPKEGPSILRIQQVVRGDSAAYFCASFLSQGDGYTFGSGTRLTVV.

This sequence joins TRBV21-1 and TRBJ2-2; no DNA check was done on the table's D call, TRBD1. TRBV21-1 is labeled a pseudogene. This CDR3 region has 16 residues. The DNA for the CDR3 is TGTGCCAGCAGCAAAGCGGACAGGGTGGACACCGGGGAGCTGTTTTTT. Amino acids: CASSKADRVDTGELFF.

This clone was counted a single time. The rearrangement uses TRBV27 and TRBJ1-2; 8 nucleotides match TRBD1. CDR1 MNHEY and CDR2 SMNVEV come from the germline V gene (reference sequence). V gave up 2 bases and J gave up 4 bases; unmatched junction bases: 6. CDR3 length: 15 residues. This chain's CDR3 is CASSLAGGPIYGYTF. Written as DNA, the CDR3 is TGTGCCAGCAGTTTAGCAGGGGGCCCAATCTATGGCTACACCTTC.

The CDR3 is CASSLGQGRGNTEAFF. Written as DNA, the CDR3 is TGCGCCAGCAGCTTGGGACAGGGCCGAGGGAACACTGAAGCTTTCTTT. The chain combines TRBV5-1 with TRBJ1-1; 7 positions agree with TRBD1. The CDR3 extends over 16 amino acids. CDR1 and CDR2 from the germline V gene are SGHRS and YFSETQ. Trimming took 0 bases from V and 1 from J; bases not matched to a gene: 6.